This T cell receptor (beta chain) stems from a study of shared clonotypes between healthy human individuals (dated by TCRdb to the early 2020s). Study-level background: A few men and a couple of women, aged 18 to 49 years, made up the cohort. Each donor's leukapheresis produced roughly between roughly 0.9 and 8.9 billion PBMCs. To increase sequencing depth and limit assay-specific biases, TCR repertoire library preparation and sequencing were carried out by different laboratories using diverse techniques. Per donor, three plates each were used for CD4 naive and CD4 memory, two for CD8 naive, and one for CD8 memory. Blood TCR repertoires of about 5 healthy adults were deeply sequenced to estimate repertoire size and the extent of clonotype sharing between individuals. What the work shows at the level of the full study, not this receptor alone: Pairwise subsampling indicated that sequencing depth was expected to affect the degree of clonotype sharing among donors. Only blood was sampled, and tissue TCR repertoires likely differ from those in blood. Rarefaction of sorted-subset datasets indicated incomplete sequencing despite the large sequencing depth. Higher generation probabilities were observed for clonotypes shared by all four sorted-subset donors than for non-shared clonotypes. When a handful of donors were compared, the shared fraction of clonotypes was about 5.2% for naive CD4, 3.5% to 4% for naive CD8, 2% to 2.5% for memory CD4, and 0.4% for memory CD8. The small number of donors limited the genetic and exposure-history diversity represented. Naive subsets generally had larger estimated clonotype richness than memory subsets did.

TCR CDR3 regions were amplified from genomic DNA by multiplex PCR using the deep immunoSEQ assay. Extracted genomic DNA from each cell subset was spread evenly across all wells of several immunoSEQ 96-well plates, with each plate serving as a replicate. Each replicate PCR for sorted subsets received approximately 220 ng genomic DNA, equal to roughly 33,000 T cell genomes. The purified libraries were quantified using a Qubit 3.0 fluorometer, sized with a Bioanalyzer 2100, and then quantified again using the KAPA Library Quantification kit. Every immunoSEQ 96-well plate was sequenced on a dedicated single-read 150-cycle Illumina NextSeq 550 flow cell. The original methods were these. Because the immunoSEQ output held only junctional sequences and lacked quality scores, the filtering could not match the filtering applied to full-length reads. To assign V/J genes and CDR3, sequences were annotated using PyIR, a Python wrapper for IgBLAST v1.9, with IMGT germline references. Any read was removed if the V/J assignment was weak (E-value above 1e-6), the CDR3 was missing, or the read contained stop codons, out-of-frame junctions, or ambiguous translated residues. A V3J clonotype was defined by an identical inferred V gene, J gene, and CDR3 amino acid sequence. Percentage overlap between repertoires was computed as shared unique clonotypes divided by the size of the smaller repertoire. RTK rarefaction, the Chao1 estimator, and Recon v2.1 estimates of unobserved clonotypes were used to assess repertoire richness. Generation probabilities for all TCRbeta clonotypes obtained by the gDNA method from a handful of donors were computed using OLGA. Not all clones reach the TCRdb copy of this immuneACCESS table, which keeps in-frame sequences only. Checked studies attribute under half of the gap to unresolved V genes and leave the rest unexplained. V and J calls and clone size come straight from that table; D and trimming were deduced from the DNA. This sample is represented by approximately 940,000 clones; 70% to 85% of them were singletons. Over 1.3% of the sample rests with the top ten.

The donors were healthy, HIV-negative adults who had no recently reported acute infections or vaccinations. Only Caucasian adults living in Nashville, Tennessee, USA were represented among the donors. CD4+ T cells were enriched by magnetic negative selection, after which naive cells were positively selected on CD45RA and the negative fraction was taken as the memory subset. After blood collection by leukapheresis, PBMCs were isolated using Ficoll-Histopaque density gradient centrifugation and then cryopreserved in the vapor phase of liquid nitrogen. Analytical flow cytometry was used to check the purity and quantity of every magnetically sorted T cell population. From each sorted fraction, genomic DNA was isolated and quantified by UV absorbance on a Nanodrop 2000c. Comment on this clone: Its antigen target is currently unknown. No clone much larger than this one lies a single base away; base qualities are absent.

The germline ends are 26 bases apart after V is trimmed by 0 bases and J by 5 bases. Taken from cysteine to phenylalanine, the CDR3 has 20 residues. The only DNA kept is the CDR3, 60 bases in frame from the first base. CDR1 and CDR2 (LGHNT, FRNRAP) derive from the germline V gene. This chain is built from TRBV12-5 and TRBJ1-5, and the D gene may be TRBD1, 5 bases matching. The sequenced sample consisted of memory CD4+ T cells sorted from blood. Reading the label with the study, this specimen's cell subset or site is: CD45RA-negative fraction. This TCR derives from a man between 18 and 29 years old in good health. The nucleotide sequence reads TGTGCTAGTGGTTTGGTACAGCGGGGCCTCCGACCATTGCAAGATCAGCCCCAGCATTTT. Its protein product is CASGLVQRGLRPLQDQPQHF.